This T cell receptor beta chain was recorded in a study of tumor-infiltrating lymphocytes in primary liver carcinoma. In the study overall: Staging placed the tumors at T1-T3 N0M0, and they measured about 4 to 10 cm across. Yields of productive TCRbeta reads ranged from roughly 3.65 to 7.5 million per sample and were similar across tissue types. Points from the study as a whole: Tumor region pairs overlapped more than did tumor-adjacent and tumor-blood pairs.

Germline DNA was also extracted, and blood RNA was taken from unsorted whole blood. As to this clonotype: Its antigen is currently unknown.

A constant-region primer served to make TCR beta cDNA from about 500 ng total RNA. Three rounds of nested multiplex PCR with slightly modified ARM-PCR produced TCR beta libraries. TCRdb re-derived calls from the multiplex PCR reads in MiXCR, one entry per CDR3 protein. Of about 180,000 distinct CDR3 sequences listed, 60% were seen once; the top ten hold approximately 70%. This TCR came from a man aged 35-49 years with primary liver carcinoma and hepatitis B virus infection. The sequenced sample was peripheral blood.

The CDR3 loop reads CASRRSGDHYNEQFF. CDR3 in DNA: TGTGCCAGCAGGCGGTCGGGAGACCACTACAATGAGCAGTTCTTC. This chain links TRBV7-9 with TRBJ2-1; D perhaps matches TRBD2 (6 bases). The CDR3 runs to 15 residues. Germline V gene data show CDR1 as SEHNR and CDR2 as FQNEAQ (reference sequence). Trimming stripped 6 bases from V and 3 bases from J, with 15 bases between. Filled out from reference TRBV7-9 and TRBJ2-1, the complete variable domain reads DTGVSQNPRHKITKRGQNVTFRCDPISEHNRLYWYRQTLGQGPEFLTYFQNEAQLEKSRLLSDRFSAERPKGSFSTLEIQRTEQGDSAMYLCASRRSGDHYNEQFFGPGTRLTVL.